This T cell receptor beta chain comes out of a study of blood T cell repertoires in COVID-19. Profiled with immunoSEQ multiplex PCR; TCRdb holds only in-frame clones, not every one. The profile shows 130,000 to 150,000 clones, approximately 90% of them singletons. Germline CDR1 is SGHRS and CDR2 is YFSETQ. This CDR3 has 15 residues. V dropped 0 bases and J dropped 5 bases, with 13 bases sitting between them. Those who participated ranged in age from about 18 to 89 years and resided in about two dozen US areas. Researchers sorted participants into cohorts using their self-reported clinical history. A case of COVID-19 had been met by exposed participants within 2 weeks before study entry.

This clonotype was obtained from a middle-aged woman who had been exposed to COVID-19. V gene TRBV5-1 combines with J gene TRBJ2-3; tentatively, D is TRBD1 (5 bases). The sample comprised PBMCs or T cells enriched from blood (not recorded which). In nucleotides, the CDR3 is TGCGCCAGCAGCTTGGGTTCAGGGTTGGGAGATACGCAGTATTTT. Translated: CASSLGSGLGDTQYF.